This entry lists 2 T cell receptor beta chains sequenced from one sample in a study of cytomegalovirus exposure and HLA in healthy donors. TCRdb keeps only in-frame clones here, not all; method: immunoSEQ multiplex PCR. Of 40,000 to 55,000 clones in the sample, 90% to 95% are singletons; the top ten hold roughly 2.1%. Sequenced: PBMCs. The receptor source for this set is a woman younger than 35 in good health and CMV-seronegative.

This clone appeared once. The CDR3 DNA reads TGCAGCGTAAGGACAGCGATGAACACTGAAGCTTTCTTT. This gives the protein CSVRTAMNTEAFF. The genes are TRBV29-1 and TRBJ1-1; TRBD1 is a possible D gene (6 bases). This CDR3 spans 13 amino acids. Trimming cost V 6 bases and J 0 bases, with 11 bases left between them. Germline assignment: CDR1 SQVTM and CDR2 ANQGSEA.

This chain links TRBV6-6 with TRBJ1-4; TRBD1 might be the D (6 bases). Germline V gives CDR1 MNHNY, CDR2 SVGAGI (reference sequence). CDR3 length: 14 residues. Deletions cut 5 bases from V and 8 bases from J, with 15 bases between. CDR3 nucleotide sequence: TGTGCCAGCAGTCCCAGGGGTCTGAAAGAAAAACTGTTTTTT. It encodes CASSPRGLKEKLFF.